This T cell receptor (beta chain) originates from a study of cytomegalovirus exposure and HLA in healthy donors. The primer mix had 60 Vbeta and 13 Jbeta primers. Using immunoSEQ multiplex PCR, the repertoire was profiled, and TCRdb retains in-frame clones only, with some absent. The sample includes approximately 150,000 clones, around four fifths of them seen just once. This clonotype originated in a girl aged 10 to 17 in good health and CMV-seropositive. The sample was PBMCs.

The CDR3 is CATSRGKGKAGQPQHF. Written as DNA, the CDR3 is TGTGCCACCAGCAGAGGGAAGGGCAAAGCGGGTCAGCCCCAGCATTTT. This sequence joins TRBV15 and TRBJ1-5; no firm D call. Germline V gives CDR1 LNHNV, CDR2 YYDKDF (reference sequence). This CDR3 has 16 amino acids. The germline V and J ends were trimmed by 1 base and 6 bases, with 16 bases remaining between them.